The 3 T cell receptor beta chains in this list originate from one sample, sequenced in a study of cytomegalovirus exposure and HLA in healthy donors. Primers for the PCR totalled 60 Vbeta and 13 Jbeta. Sequencing was performed with immunoSEQ multiplex PCR; in TCRdb, only in-frame clones are kept and a portion is missing. Here the sample spans about 93,000 clones, 70% to 80% being singletons. The specimen was PBMCs. The source of these receptors is a man aged 25-45 years in good health and CMV-seronegative.

V and J are TRBV7-6 and TRBJ1-2; 10 nucleotides line up with TRBD1. There are 17 residues in the CDR3. The V gene end was trimmed by 5 bases and the J gene end by 4 bases; junction bases not matched to a gene: 13. Germline V lookup: CDR1 SGHVS, CDR2 FNYEAQ. Here the CDR3 reads CASSPTRTGTGVYGYTF. The CDR3 bases are TGTGCCAGCAGCCCTACCCGAACCGGGACAGGGGTCTATGGCTACACCTTC.

The chain combines TRBV11-3 with TRBJ1-1, with a tentative D call TRBD1 (5 bases). Germline CDR1 SGHNT, CDR2 YENEEA. Between the trimmed V and J ends, which lost 5 bases and 1 base, there was a span of 11 bases. The CDR3 totals 14 residues. The DNA of the CDR3 is TGTGCCAGCAGCAGGCGGGGGGAGAACACTGAAGCTTTCTTT. Protein: CASSRRGENTEAFF. The variable domain in full, with the rest retrieved from reference TRBV11-3 and TRBJ1-1, is EAGVVQSPRYKIIEKKQPVAFWCNPISGHNTLYWYLQNLGQGPELLIRYENEEAVDDSQLPKDRFSAERLKGVDSTLKIQPAELGDSAVYLCASSRRGENTEAFFGQGTRLTVV.

This rearrangement joins TRBV9 to TRBJ1-2, with 7 bases fitting TRBD1. Losses at the gene ends were 6 bases for V and 4 bases for J; bases not matched to a gene: 9. Germline V gives CDR1 SGDLS, CDR2 YYNGEE. The CDR3 extends over 14 amino acids. This CDR3 is CASNSGGSGYGYTF. The DNA of the CDR3 is TGTGCCAGCAATTCAGGGGGTAGCGGCTATGGCTACACCTTC. The variable domain in full, completed from reference TRBV9 and TRBJ1-2, reads DSGVTQTPKHLITATGQRVTLRCSPRSGDLSVYWYQQSLDQGLQFLIQYYNGEERAKGNILERFSAQQFPDLHSELNLSSLELGDSALYFCASNSGGSGYGYTFGSGTRLTVV.